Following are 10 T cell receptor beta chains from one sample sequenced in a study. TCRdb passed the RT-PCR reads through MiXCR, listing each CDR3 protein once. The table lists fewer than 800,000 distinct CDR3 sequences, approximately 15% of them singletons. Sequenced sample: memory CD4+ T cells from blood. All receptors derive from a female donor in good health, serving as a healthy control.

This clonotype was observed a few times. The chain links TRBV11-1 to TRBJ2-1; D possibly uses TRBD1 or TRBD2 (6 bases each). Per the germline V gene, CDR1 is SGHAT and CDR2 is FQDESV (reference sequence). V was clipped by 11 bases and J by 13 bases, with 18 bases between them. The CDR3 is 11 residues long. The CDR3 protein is CASKGGSRQFF. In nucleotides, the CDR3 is TGTGCCTCCAAAGGGGGGAGCCGCCAGTTCTTC. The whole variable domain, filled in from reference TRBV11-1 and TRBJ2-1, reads EAEVAQSPRYKITEKSQAVAFWCDPISGHATLYWYRQILGQGPELLVQFQDESVVDDSQLPKDRFSAERLKGVDSTLKIQPAELGDSAMYLCASKGGSRQFFGPGTRLTVL.

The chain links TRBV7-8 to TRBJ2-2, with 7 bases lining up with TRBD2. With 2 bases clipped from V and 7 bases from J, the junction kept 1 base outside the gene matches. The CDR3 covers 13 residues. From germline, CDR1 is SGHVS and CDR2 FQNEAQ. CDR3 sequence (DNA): TGTGCCAGCAGCTTAAGGGAGGGCGGGGAGCTGTTTTTT. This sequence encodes CASSLREGGELFF. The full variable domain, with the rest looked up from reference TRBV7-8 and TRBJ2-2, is GAGVSQSPRYKVAKRGQDVALRCDPISGHVSLFWYQQALGQGPEFLTYFQNEAQLDKSGLPSDRFFAERPEGSVSTLKIQRTQQEDSAVYLCASSLREGGELFFGEGSRLTVL.

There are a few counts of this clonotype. In nucleotides, the CDR3 is TGTGCCAGCACCCCCGGAGCGGGAGGCGCCTACGAGCAGTACTTC. Translation gives CASTPGAGGAYEQYF. The genes are TRBV12-3 or TRBV12-4 and TRBJ2-7; 9 bases agree with TRBD2. V gave up 7 bases and J gave up 2 bases; unmatched junction bases: 9. The CDR3 contains 15 residues.

CDR3 protein: CASRRTGAIYGYTF. The CDR3 DNA reads TGTGCCAGCAGGCGGACAGGGGCCATCTATGGCTACACCTTC. The chain employs TRBV27 and TRBJ1-2; 9 nucleotides agree with TRBD1. This CDR3 comprises 14 residues. The junction had 6 bases not matched to a gene; V was cut back by 6 bases and J by 4 bases. Germline assignment: CDR1 MNHEY and CDR2 SMNVEV (reference sequence).

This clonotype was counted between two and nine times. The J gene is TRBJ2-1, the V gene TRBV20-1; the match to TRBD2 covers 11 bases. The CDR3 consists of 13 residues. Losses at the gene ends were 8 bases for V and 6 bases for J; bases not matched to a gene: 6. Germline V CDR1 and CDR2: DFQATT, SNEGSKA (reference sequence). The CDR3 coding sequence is TGCAGTACCCGACTAGCGGGATCCAATGAGCAGTTCTTC. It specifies CSTRLAGSNEQFF.

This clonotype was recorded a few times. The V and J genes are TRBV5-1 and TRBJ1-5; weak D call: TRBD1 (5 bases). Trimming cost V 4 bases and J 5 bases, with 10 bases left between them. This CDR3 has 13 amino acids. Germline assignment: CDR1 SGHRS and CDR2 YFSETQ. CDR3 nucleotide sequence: TGCGCCAGCAGCCGGGACGCTGATCAGCCCCAGCATTTT. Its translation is CASSRDADQPQHF. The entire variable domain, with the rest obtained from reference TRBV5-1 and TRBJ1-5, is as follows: KAGVTQTPRYLIKTRGQQVTLSCSPISGHRSVSWYQQTPGQGLQFLFEYFSETQRNKGNFPGRFSGRQFSNSRSEMNVSTLELGDSALYLCASSRDADQPQHFGDGTRLSIL.

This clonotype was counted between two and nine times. Here the CDR3 reads CSAPPLQETQYF. The DNA of the CDR3 is TGCAGTGCTCCTCCCCTGCAGGAGACCCAGTACTTC. The rearrangement links TRBV20-1 to TRBJ2-5; D uncertain. V dropped 5 bases and J dropped 5 bases, with 12 bases sitting between them. There are 12 residues in the CDR3. Germline lookup yields CDR1 DFQATT and CDR2 SNEGSKA (reference sequence).

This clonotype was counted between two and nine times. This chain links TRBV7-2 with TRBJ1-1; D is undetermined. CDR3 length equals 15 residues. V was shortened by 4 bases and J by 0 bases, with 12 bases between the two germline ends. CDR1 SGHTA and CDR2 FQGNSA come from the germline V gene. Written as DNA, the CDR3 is TGTGCCAGCAGCTCCCACGGAGCGATGAACACTGAAGCTTTCTTT. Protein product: CASSSHGAMNTEAFF.

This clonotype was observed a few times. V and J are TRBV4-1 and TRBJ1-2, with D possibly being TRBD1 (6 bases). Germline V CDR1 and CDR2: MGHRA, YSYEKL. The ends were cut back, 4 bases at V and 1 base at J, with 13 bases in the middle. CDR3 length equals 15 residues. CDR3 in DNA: TGCGCCAGCAGCCCTTTGGAACAGGGTAACTATGGCTACACCTTC. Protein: CASSPLEQGNYGYTF.

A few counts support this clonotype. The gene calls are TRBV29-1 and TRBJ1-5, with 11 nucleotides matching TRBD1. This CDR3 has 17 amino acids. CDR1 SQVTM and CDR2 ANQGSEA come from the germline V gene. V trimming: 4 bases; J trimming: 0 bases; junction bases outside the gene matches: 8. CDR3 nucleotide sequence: TGCAGCGTTGGGACAGGGGGCCCTACGATTAGCAATCAGCCCCAGCATTTT. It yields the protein CSVGTGGPTISNQPQHF. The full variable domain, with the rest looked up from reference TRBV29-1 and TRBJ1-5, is SAVISQKPSRDICQRGTSLTIQCQVDSQVTMMFWYRQQPGQSLTLIATANQGSEATYESGFVIDKFPISRPNLTFSTLTVSNMSPEDSSIYLCSVGTGGPTISNQPQHFGDGTRLSIL.